The 20 T cell receptor beta chains below come from one sample, sequenced in a study of CD4 T cells in relation to SARS-CoV-2 and coronaviruses. Profiled with immunoSEQ multiplex PCR; TCRdb holds only in-frame clones, not every one. The table shows about 59,000 clones, with 80% to 90% occurring only once. The unexposed donors gave CD4+ T cells in about 2011-2018, prior to COVID-19. Sequenced sample: memory CD4+ T cells from PBMCs. These receptors were collected from a human donor in good health.

The chain joins TRBV27 to TRBJ1-2; 7 bases align to TRBD1. Germline V gene lookup returns CDR1 MNHEY and CDR2 SMNVEV (reference sequence). The J segment lost 2 bases and the V segment lost 7 bases, leaving 10 bases of the junction unmatched. The CDR3 sequence is 15 residues long. This chain's CDR3 is CASTPRMTGNYGYTF. The CDR3 nucleotides read TGTGCCAGCACTCCCCGGATGACAGGGAACTATGGCTACACCTTC.

The V and J genes are TRBV9 and TRBJ2-7; TRBD2 aligns across 7 bases. Germline CDR1 and CDR2: SGDLS and YYNGEE. This CDR3 has 15 amino acids. V lost 4 bases and J lost 6; bases outside the gene matches: 13. The CDR3 DNA follows: TGTGCCAGCAGCCGTGGATTGCGGGAGACTGGCGAGCAGTACTTC. Translating it yields CASSRGLRETGEQYF.

This clone was observed once. The V call is TRBV3-1 (or the pseudogene TRBV3-2), the J call TRBJ2-7, with 12 bases that match TRBD2. J lost 0 bases, V lost 4 bases, and 10 bases had no gene match. Per the germline V gene, CDR1 is LGHDT and CDR2 is YNNKEL (reference sequence). The CDR3 is made up of 18 amino acids. CDR3 residues: CASSLRTSGAAFSYEQYF. The CDR3 region has the DNA TGTGCCAGCAGCCTGAGGACTAGCGGGGCCGCGTTCTCCTACGAGCAGTACTTC.

The genes are TRBV5-1 and TRBJ1-6; D not certain. V gave up 2 bases and J gave up 3 bases, with 9 bases separating them. This CDR3 has 15 amino acids. Germline V lookup: CDR1 SGHRS, CDR2 YFSETQ. The CDR3: CASSLSRLYNSPLHF. Written as DNA, the CDR3 is TGCGCCAGCAGCTTATCCAGGCTCTATAATTCACCCCTCCACTTT.

The table lists this clone with a count of one. The rearrangement links TRBV11-2 to TRBJ2-5, with no clear D. Germline V gene lookup returns CDR1 SGHAT and CDR2 FQNNGV. V was cut by 0 bases and J by 5 bases, with 10 bases left in between. The CDR3 loop spans 14 amino acids. The CDR3 DNA is TGTGCCAGCAGCTTAGACACGGGTGTGGAGACCCAGTACTTC. It codes for CASSLDTGVETQYF.

This clone was detected only a few times. This chain joins TRBV28 and TRBJ1-1, with no clear D. Germline CDR1 MDHEN, CDR2 SYDVKM. V was cut by 5 bases and J by 1 base, with 23 bases left in between. This CDR3 has 18 residues. CDR3 sequence: CASSTNALRLAANTEAFF. CDR3 DNA sequence: TGTGCCAGCAGTACCAACGCCCTTCGACTGGCGGCGAACACTGAAGCTTTCTTT.

J is TRBJ2-5 and V is TRBV5-1; TRBD1 is a possible D gene (6 bases). The germline gives CDR1 SGHRS, CDR2 YFSETQ. The CDR3 runs to 15 residues. The V gene lost 5 bases and the J gene lost 2 bases, with 16 bases spanning the gap. CDR3 in DNA: TGCGCCAGCAGGAATCAGGGGTCTGAGCAAGAGACCCAGTACTTC. The encoded protein is CASRNQGSEQETQYF.

The chain employs TRBV2 and TRBJ2-3; no clear D gene. Germline values: CDR1 SNHLY, CDR2 FYNNEI. V shed 8 bases and J shed 2 bases, with 11 bases lying between them. The CDR3 runs 13 residues. CDR3 region: CASGGRPTDTQYF. CDR3 in DNA: TGTGCCAGCGGTGGTCGCCCCACAGATACGCAGTATTTT. The full variable domain, in which reference TRBV2 and TRBJ2-3 provide the parts outside the CDR3, is EPEVTQTPSHQVTQMGQEVILRCVPISNHLYFYWYRQILGQKVEFLVSFYNNEISEKSEIFDDQFSVERPDGSNFTLKIRSTKLEDSAMYFCASGGRPTDTQYFGPGTRLTVL.

The chain employs TRBV7-6 and TRBJ2-3; 8 bases are shared with TRBD1. CDR1 and CDR2 from the germline V gene are SGHVS and FNYEAQ. This CDR3 spans 17 amino acids. Trimming removed 1 base from V and 2 bases from J; junction bases left unmatched: 8. CDR3 loop: CASSLVPGGQVTDTQYF. The CDR3 nucleotides are TGTGCCAGCAGCTTAGTGCCTGGGGGACAGGTCACAGATACGCAGTATTTT.

J is TRBJ1-4 and V is TRBV28; a weak D match, TRBD1 (5 bases). Per germline, CDR1 MDHEN and CDR2 SYDVKM. The ends were cut back, 3 bases at V and 8 bases at J, with 19 bases in the middle. This CDR3 is built from 16 residues. For the CDR3, the DNA is TGTGCCAGCAGTTTCGTGGTCCCACAGGCCGGGGAAAAACTGTTTTTT. Its protein is CASSFVVPQAGEKLFF.

The V and J genes are TRBV5-1 and TRBJ2-1, with 12 positions matching TRBD2. Germline V gene sequence: CDR1 SGHRS, CDR2 YFSETQ. The junction had 7 bases not matched to a gene; V was cut back by 2 bases and J by 7 bases. CDR3 length equals 16 residues. The CDR3 sequence is CASSLPTSGSLNEQFF. In DNA, the CDR3 is TGCGCCAGCAGCTTACCGACTAGCGGGAGTTTGAATGAGCAGTTCTTC.

This clone showed up just a few times. The CDR3 nucleotides are TGTGCCAGCAGGCACGGGACTAGCGGGAGTCGCTACGAGCAGTACTTC. Translating it yields CASRHGTSGSRYEQYF. The V and J genes are TRBV6-6 and TRBJ2-7, with 14 bases aligning to TRBD2. CDR3 length: 16 residues. The junction had 7 bases not matched to a gene; V was cut back by 6 bases and J by 3 bases. Germline V gene sequence: CDR1 MNHNY, CDR2 SVGAGI (reference sequence).

The chain carries TRBV4-1 and TRBJ2-1; a possible D gene is TRBD2 (6 bases). Germline CDR1 reads MGHRA; CDR2 reads YSYEKL. Between the trimmed V and J ends, which lost 1 base and 0 bases, there was a span of 7 bases. The CDR3 totals 15 residues. CDR3 DNA: TGCGCCAGCAGCCAAGGCGGGAACTCCTACAATGAGCAGTTCTTC. Translating gives CASSQGGNSYNEQFF.

This chain links TRBV19 with TRBJ1-6; 7 bases map to TRBD1. Losses at the gene ends were 7 bases for V and 2 bases for J; bases not matched to a gene: 8. CDR1 and CDR2 from the germline V gene are LNHDA and SQIVND (reference sequence). CDR3 length equals 16 residues. Written as DNA, the CDR3 is TGTGCCAGTAACAGACAGGGAAGAGCCTATAATTCACCCCTCCACTTT. The encoded protein is CASNRQGRAYNSPLHF.

The DNA for the CDR3 is TGTGCCAGCAGCCAGCAAGAGACCCAGTACTTC. The encoded protein is CASSQQETQYF. This sequence joins TRBV12-3 or TRBV12-4 and TRBJ2-5; no definite D call. Trimming removed 6 bases from V and 2 bases from J, with 4 bases in between. This CDR3 has 11 amino acids.

This rearrangement joins TRBV5-1 to TRBJ2-7, with TRBD1 matching over 9 bases. This CDR3 region has 12 residues. J lost 5 bases, V lost 4 bases, and 1 base had no gene match. Germline CDR1 reads SGHRS; CDR2 reads YFSETQ. DNA of the CDR3: TGCGCCAGCAGCCGGGACAGGGACGAGCAGTACTTC. This encodes CASSRDRDEQYF. Supplemented by reference TRBV5-1 and TRBJ2-7, the full variable domain reads KAGVTQTPRYLIKTRGQQVTLSCSPISGHRSVSWYQQTPGQGLQFLFEYFSETQRNKGNFPGRFSGRQFSNSRSEMNVSTLELGDSALYLCASSRDRDEQYFGPGTRLTVT.

The rearrangement uses TRBV27 and TRBJ2-3, with a possible D match to TRBD2 (6 bases). Between the trimmed V and J ends, which lost 8 bases and 1 base, there was a span of 19 bases. Germline V gives CDR1 MNHEY, CDR2 SMNVEV (reference sequence). This CDR3 region has 16 residues. CDR3 amino acids: CASSYKVQRGTDTQYF. As DNA, the CDR3 is TGTGCCAGCTCCTATAAGGTACAGCGGGGCACAGATACGCAGTATTTT.

V is TRBV19 and J is TRBJ2-1; 10 positions match TRBD2. The CDR3 is made up of 14 amino acids. Trimming at V came to 8 bases and at J to 5 bases, leaving 6 bases not matched to a gene. Germline V CDR1 and CDR2: LNHDA, SQIVND (reference sequence). The CDR3 loop is CASGQLAGDNEQFF. The CDR3 nucleotides are TGTGCCAGTGGCCAGCTAGCGGGAGACAATGAGCAGTTCTTC.

The chain joins TRBV9 to TRBJ2-2; 8 bases align to TRBD2. The ends lost 1 base at V and 6 bases at J; junction bases unmatched: 11. The CDR3 covers 17 residues. Germline assignment: CDR1 SGDLS and CDR2 YYNGEE. The CDR3 DNA is TGTGCCAGCAGCGTACTCCCGACTAGCGTTTTTCCCGGGGAGCTGTTTTTT. It codes for CASSVLPTSVFPGELFF.

The rearrangement links TRBV9 to TRBJ2-7, with TRBD1 as a possible D gene (6 bases). This CDR3 region has 15 residues. CDR1 is SGDLS and CDR2 is YYNGEE in the germline V gene. Trimming stripped 1 base from V and 4 bases from J, with 15 bases between. In DNA form, the CDR3 reads TGTGCCAGCAGCGTAAACGGACAGCACTTTTACGAGCAGTACTTC. This sequence encodes CASSVNGQHFYEQYF.